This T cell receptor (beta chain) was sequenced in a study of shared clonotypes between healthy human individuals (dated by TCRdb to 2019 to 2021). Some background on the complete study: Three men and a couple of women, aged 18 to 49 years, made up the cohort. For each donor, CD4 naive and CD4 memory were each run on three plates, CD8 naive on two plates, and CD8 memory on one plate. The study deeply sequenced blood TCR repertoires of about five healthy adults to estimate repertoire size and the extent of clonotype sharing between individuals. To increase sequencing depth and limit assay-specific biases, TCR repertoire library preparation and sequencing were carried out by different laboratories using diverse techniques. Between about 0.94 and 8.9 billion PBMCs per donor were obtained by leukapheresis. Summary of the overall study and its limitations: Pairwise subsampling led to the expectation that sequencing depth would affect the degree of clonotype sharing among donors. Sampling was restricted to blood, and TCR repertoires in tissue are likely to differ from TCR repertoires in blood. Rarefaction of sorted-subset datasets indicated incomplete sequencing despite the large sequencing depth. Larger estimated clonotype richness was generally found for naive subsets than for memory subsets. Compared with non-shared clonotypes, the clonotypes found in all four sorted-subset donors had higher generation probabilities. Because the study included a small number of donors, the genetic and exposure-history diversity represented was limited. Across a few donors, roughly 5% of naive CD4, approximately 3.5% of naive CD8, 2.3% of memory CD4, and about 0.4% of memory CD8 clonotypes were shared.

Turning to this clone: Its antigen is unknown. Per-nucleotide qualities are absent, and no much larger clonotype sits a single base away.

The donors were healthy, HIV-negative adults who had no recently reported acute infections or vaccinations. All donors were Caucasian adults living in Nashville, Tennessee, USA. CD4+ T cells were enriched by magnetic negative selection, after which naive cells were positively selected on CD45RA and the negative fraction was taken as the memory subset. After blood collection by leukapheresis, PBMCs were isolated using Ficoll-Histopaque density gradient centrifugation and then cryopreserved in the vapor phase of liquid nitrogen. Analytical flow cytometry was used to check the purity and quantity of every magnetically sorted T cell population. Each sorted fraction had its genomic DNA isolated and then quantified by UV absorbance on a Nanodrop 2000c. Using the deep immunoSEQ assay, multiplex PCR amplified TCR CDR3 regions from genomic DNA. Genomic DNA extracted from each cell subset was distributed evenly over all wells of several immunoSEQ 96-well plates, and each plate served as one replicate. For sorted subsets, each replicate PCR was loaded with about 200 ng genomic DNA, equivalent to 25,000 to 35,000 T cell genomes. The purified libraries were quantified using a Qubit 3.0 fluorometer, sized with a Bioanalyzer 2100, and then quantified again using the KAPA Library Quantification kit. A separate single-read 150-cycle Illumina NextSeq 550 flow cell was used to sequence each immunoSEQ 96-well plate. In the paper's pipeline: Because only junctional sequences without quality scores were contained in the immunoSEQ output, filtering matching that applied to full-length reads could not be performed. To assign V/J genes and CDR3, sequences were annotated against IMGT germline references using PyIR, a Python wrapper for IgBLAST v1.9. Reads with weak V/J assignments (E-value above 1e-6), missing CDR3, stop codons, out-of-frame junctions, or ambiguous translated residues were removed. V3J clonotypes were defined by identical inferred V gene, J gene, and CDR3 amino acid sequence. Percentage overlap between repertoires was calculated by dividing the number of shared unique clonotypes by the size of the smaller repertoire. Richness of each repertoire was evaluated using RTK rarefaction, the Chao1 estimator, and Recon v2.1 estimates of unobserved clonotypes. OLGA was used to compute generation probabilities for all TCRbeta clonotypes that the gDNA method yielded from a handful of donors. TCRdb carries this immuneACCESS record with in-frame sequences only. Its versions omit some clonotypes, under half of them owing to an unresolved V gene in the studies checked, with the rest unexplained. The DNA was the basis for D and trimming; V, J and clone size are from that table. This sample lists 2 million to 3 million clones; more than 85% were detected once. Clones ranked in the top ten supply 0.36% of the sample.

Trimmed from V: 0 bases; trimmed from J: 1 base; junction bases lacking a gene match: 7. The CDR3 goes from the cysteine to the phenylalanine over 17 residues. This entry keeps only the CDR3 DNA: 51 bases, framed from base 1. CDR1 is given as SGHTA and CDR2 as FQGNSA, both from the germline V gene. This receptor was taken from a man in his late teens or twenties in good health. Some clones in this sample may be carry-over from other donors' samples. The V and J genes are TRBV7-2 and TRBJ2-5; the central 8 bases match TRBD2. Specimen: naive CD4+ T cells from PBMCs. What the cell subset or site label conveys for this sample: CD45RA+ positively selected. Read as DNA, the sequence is TGTGCCAGCAGCTTAGCCCGGGAGGGCCCCCTCCAAGAGACCCAGTACTTC. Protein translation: CASSLAREGPLQETQYF. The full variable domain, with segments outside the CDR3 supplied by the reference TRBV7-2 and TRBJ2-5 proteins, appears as GAGVSQSPSNKVTEKGKDVELRCDPISGHTALYWYRQSLGQGLEFLIYFQGNSAPDKSGLPSDRFSAERTGGSVSTLTIQRTQQEDSAVYLCASSLAREGPLQETQYFGPGTRLLVL.